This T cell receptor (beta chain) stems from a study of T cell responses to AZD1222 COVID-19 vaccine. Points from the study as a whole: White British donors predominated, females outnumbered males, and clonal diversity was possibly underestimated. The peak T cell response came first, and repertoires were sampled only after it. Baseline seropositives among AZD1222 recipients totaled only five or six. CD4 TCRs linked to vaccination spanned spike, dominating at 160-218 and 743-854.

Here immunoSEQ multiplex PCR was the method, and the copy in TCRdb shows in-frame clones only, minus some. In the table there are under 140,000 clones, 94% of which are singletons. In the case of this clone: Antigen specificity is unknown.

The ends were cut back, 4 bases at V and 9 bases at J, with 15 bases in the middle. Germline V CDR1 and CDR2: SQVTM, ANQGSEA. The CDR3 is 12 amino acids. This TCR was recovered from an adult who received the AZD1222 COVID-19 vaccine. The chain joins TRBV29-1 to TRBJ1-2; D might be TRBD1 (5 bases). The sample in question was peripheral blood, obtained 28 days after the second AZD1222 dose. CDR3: CSVASDIGRYTF. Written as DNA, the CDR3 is TGCAGCGTTGCATCGGACATTGGCCGCTACACCTTC.